This is a list of T cell receptor beta chains from one sample in a study of OX40 agonist ivuxolimab in advanced cancers. Using immunoSEQ multiplex PCR, the repertoire was profiled, and TCRdb retains in-frame clones only, with some absent. Found here are tens of thousands of clones, more than 80% of them singletons; the top ten hold 2.8%. The input for sequencing was CD4+ or CD8+ T cells sorted from blood, taken in a trial of the OX40 agonist ivuxolimab. The receptor source for this set is an adult with an advanced solid tumor such as melanoma, head and neck, liver or kidney cancer. The CDR3 runs from the conserved cysteine through the conserved F or W. A D gene is named only where the DNA matches it firmly. Clone sizes are given selectively: once, few, many, or a class where the clone is expanded.

D gene: TRBD1; J gene: TRBJ1-2; clone size: -; V gene: TRBV28; CDR3 DNA: TGTGCCAGCAGGTACGAGGGGGCTCACTATGGCTACACCTTC; CDR3 protein: CASRYEGAHYGYTF
D gene: TRBD1; J gene: TRBJ2-7; clone size: -; V gene: TRBV18; CDR3 DNA: TGTGCCAGCTCTGCAGTCCGGGACAGGGTTGCCGAGCAGTACTTC; CDR3 protein: CASSAVRDRVAEQYF
D gene: -; J gene: TRBJ1-6; clone size: -; V gene: TRBV18; CDR3 DNA: TGTGCCAGCTCACTAATGGCTCGAAATTCAAATTCACCCCTCCACTTT; CDR3 protein: CASSLMARNSNSPLHF
D gene: -; J gene: TRBJ2-4; clone size: -; V gene: TRBV28; CDR3 DNA: TGTGCCAGCAGTTCCTCGGGTTGGGACATTCAGTACTTC; CDR3 protein: CASSSSGWDIQYF
D gene: -; J gene: TRBJ1-2; clone size: -; V gene: TRBV30; CDR3 DNA: TGTGCCTGGAGTGTAAGTAGCCATGGCTACACCTTC; CDR3 protein: CAWSVSSHGYTF
D gene: TRBD1; J gene: TRBJ1-2; clone size: -; V gene: TRBV7-9; CDR3 DNA: TGTGCCAGCAGCCCCGGGACAGGGCCGTATGGCTACACCTTC; CDR3 protein: CASSPGTGPYGYTF
D gene: -; J gene: TRBJ2-3; clone size: -; V gene: TRBV2; CDR3 DNA: TGTGCCAGCAGACGCGCCGGGGGTAGCACAGATACGCAGTATTTT; CDR3 protein: CASRRAGGSTDTQYF
D gene: -; J gene: TRBJ2-7; clone size: -; V gene: TRBV7-9; CDR3 DNA: TGTGCCAGCAGCCCCCGTGGGGTCCGCTACGAGCAGTACTTC; CDR3 protein: CASSPRGVRYEQYF
D gene: -; J gene: TRBJ2-1; clone size: -; V gene: TRBV7-2; CDR3 DNA: TGTGCCAGCAGCTCCAGGACCGATTACAATGAGCAGTTCTTC; CDR3 protein: CASSSRTDYNEQFF
D gene: -; J gene: TRBJ1-6; clone size: -; V gene: TRBV19; CDR3 DNA: TGTGCCAGCGCTATAACAGGTTTCGGTAATTCACCCCTCCACTTT; CDR3 protein: CASAITGFGNSPLHF
D gene: -; J gene: TRBJ2-1; clone size: -; V gene: TRBV6-5; CDR3 DNA: TGTGCCAGCAGTTTTAACCCGAGAGAATCCTCACCTCAGTTCTTC; CDR3 protein: CASSFNPRESSPQFF
D gene: TRBD2; J gene: TRBJ2-1; clone size: -; V gene: TRBV7-2; CDR3 DNA: TGTGCCAGCAGCTTATTTGGAGCGGGGGGTGAGCAGTTCTTC; CDR3 protein: CASSLFGAGGEQFF
D gene: -; J gene: TRBJ1-3; clone size: -; V gene: TRBV6-1; CDR3 DNA: TGTGCCAGCAGTGGCACCATCCCCGGGACTGCGGGAAACACCATATATTTT; CDR3 protein: CASSGTIPGTAGNTIYF
D gene: -; J gene: TRBJ1-3; clone size: -; V gene: TRBV21-1; CDR3 DNA: TGTGCCAGCAGCAAGGAAAGATCATTCGTGTGCGGAAACACCATATATTTT; CDR3 protein: CASSKERSFVCGNTIYF
D gene: -; J gene: TRBJ2-6; clone size: -; V gene: TRBV28; CDR3 DNA: TGTGCCAGCAGTTTAGGCGGACCCTCTGGGGCCAACGTCCTGACTTTC; CDR3 protein: CASSLGGPSGANVLTF
D gene: -; J gene: TRBJ2-3; clone size: -; V gene: TRBV9; CDR3 DNA: TGTGCCAGCAGCGTCGGCAGGGCATTCGGGGATACGCAGTATTTT; CDR3 protein: CASSVGRAFGDTQYF
D gene: TRBD1; J gene: TRBJ2-3; clone size: -; V gene: TRBV10-1; CDR3 DNA: TGCGCCAGCAGCTACCTCCGGGACAGGGGCCCAGATACGCAGTATTTT; CDR3 protein: CASSYLRDRGPDTQYF
D gene: TRBD2; J gene: TRBJ2-1; clone size: -; V gene: TRBV27; CDR3 DNA: TGTGCCAGCAGTATGAAGCGGGGGGGCCCCTACAATGAGCAGTTCTTC; CDR3 protein: CASSMKRGGPYNEQFF
D gene: -; J gene: TRBJ1-2; clone size: -; V gene: TRBV6-5; CDR3 DNA: TGTGCCAGCAGTTCCGGGGCTAGAGCCTATGGCTACACCTTC; CDR3 protein: CASSSGARAYGYTF
D gene: -; J gene: TRBJ1-4; clone size: -; V gene: TRBV6-1; CDR3 DNA: TGTGCCAGCAGTGTTGTGGTAAGAGAGGAAAAACTGTTTTTT; CDR3 protein: CASSVVVREEKLFF
D gene: -; J gene: TRBJ1-3; clone size: once; V gene: TRBV5-1; CDR3 DNA: TGCGCCAGCAGCTCGGACCTCTCTGGAAACACCATATATTTT; CDR3 protein: CASSSDLSGNTIYF
D gene: -; J gene: TRBJ2-1; clone size: -; V gene: TRBV28; CDR3 DNA: TGTGCCAGCAGTTTGAAAGTTTGGGGGCAGTTCTTC; CDR3 protein: CASSLKVWGQFF
D gene: -; J gene: TRBJ1-4; clone size: -; V gene: TRBV19; CDR3 DNA: TGTGCCAGTAGTCTTCCGTCCGCAACTAATGAAAAACTGTTTTTT; CDR3 protein: CASSLPSATNEKLFF
D gene: -; J gene: TRBJ2-2; clone size: -; V gene: TRBV13; CDR3 DNA: TGTGCCAGCAGCCTTGGAATGGGGTACACCGGGGAGCTGTTTTTT; CDR3 protein: CASSLGMGYTGELFF
D gene: TRBD2; J gene: TRBJ2-1; clone size: -; V gene: TRBV7-3; CDR3 DNA: TGTGCCAGCGGAGCAGCGGGGGGGCTTGACAATGAGCAGTTCTTC; CDR3 protein: CASGAAGGLDNEQFF
D gene: TRBD2; J gene: TRBJ2-7; clone size: -; V gene: TRBV10-3; CDR3 DNA: TGTGCCATCAGTGAGTCCCCGACTAGCGGGGGGCCTCGGAACGAGCAGTACTTC; CDR3 protein: CAISESPTSGGPRNEQYF
D gene: -; J gene: TRBJ1-2; clone size: few; V gene: TRBV19; CDR3 DNA: TGTGCCAGCGGACAGAACTATGGCTACACCTTC; CDR3 protein: CASGQNYGYTF
D gene: -; J gene: TRBJ2-7; clone size: -; V gene: TRBV30; CDR3 DNA: TGTGCCTGGAGGGGTTTTTCCTACGAGCAGTACTTC; CDR3 protein: CAWRGFSYEQYF
D gene: -; J gene: TRBJ1-6; clone size: -; V gene: TRBV7-9; CDR3 DNA: TGTGCCAGCAGCTTGCAGGAGGGAACACCCCTCCACTTT; CDR3 protein: CASSLQEGTPLHF
D gene: -; J gene: TRBJ1-2; clone size: -; V gene: TRBV7-9; CDR3 DNA: TGTGCCAGCAGTATGGGTGACTATGGCTACACCTTC; CDR3 protein: CASSMGDYGYTF
D gene: TRBD1; J gene: TRBJ2-5; clone size: -; V gene: TRBV5-1; CDR3 DNA: TGCGCCAGCAGTTTCGGGACAGTCAAAGAGACCCAGTACTTC; CDR3 protein: CASSFGTVKETQYF
D gene: -; J gene: TRBJ2-7; clone size: -; V gene: TRBV9; CDR3 DNA: TGTGCCAGCAGCGCCCTTCCCGACGAGGCCTACGAGCAGTACTTC; CDR3 protein: CASSALPDEAYEQYF
D gene: TRBD1; J gene: TRBJ2-5; clone size: -; V gene: TRBV14; CDR3 DNA: TGTGCCAGCAGCCCCCGACAGGGGACAGAGACCCAGTACTTC; CDR3 protein: CASSPRQGTETQYF
D gene: -; J gene: TRBJ1-3; clone size: -; V gene: TRBV10-2; CDR3 DNA: TGCGCCAGCAGGTCTACTCCTCCGGGGCCCTCTGGAAACACCATATATTTT; CDR3 protein: CASRSTPPGPSGNTIYF
D gene: -; J gene: TRBJ1-1; clone size: -; V gene: TRBV7-2; CDR3 DNA: TGTGCCAGCAGCCCCGGATGGATGAACACTGAAGCTTTCTTT; CDR3 protein: CASSPGWMNTEAFF
D gene: TRBD2; J gene: TRBJ2-2; clone size: -; V gene: TRBV6-4; CDR3 DNA: TGTGCCAGCAGTGAGGGACTAAAGAACACCGGGGAGCTGTTTTTT; CDR3 protein: CASSEGLKNTGELFF
D gene: TRBD2; J gene: TRBJ2-5; clone size: -; V gene: TRBV5-1; CDR3 DNA: TGCGCCAGCAGATTAGCGGGCGGGGAGACCCAGTACTTC; CDR3 protein: CASRLAGGETQYF
D gene: -; J gene: TRBJ1-1; clone size: -; V gene: TRBV6-5; CDR3 DNA: TGTGCCAGCAGTTACGAGCCTTTAAACACTGAAGCTTTCTTT; CDR3 protein: CASSYEPLNTEAFF
D gene: -; J gene: TRBJ1-5; clone size: -; V gene: TRBV18; CDR3 DNA: TGTGCCAGCTCACCACCGGGGGGAGACAATCAGCCCCAGCATTTT; CDR3 protein: CASSPPGGDNQPQHF
D gene: -; J gene: TRBJ2-1; clone size: -; V gene: TRBV10-3; CDR3 DNA: TGTGCCATCAGTGAAGCTAGTGGTTTATCCTACAATGAGCAGTTCTTC; CDR3 protein: CAISEASGLSYNEQFF
D gene: TRBD2; J gene: TRBJ2-4; clone size: -; V gene: TRBV7-7; CDR3 DNA: TGTGCTAGCAGCTTACCCCACCCGGGGGGGCTGGAAAACATTCAGTACTTC; CDR3 protein: CASSLPHPGGLENIQYF
D gene: -; J gene: TRBJ1-6; clone size: few; V gene: TRBV29-1; CDR3 DNA: TGCAGCGTTGGGACTTCTAGGGATTCACCCCTCCACTTT; CDR3 protein: CSVGTSRDSPLHF
D gene: -; J gene: TRBJ2-7; clone size: once; V gene: TRBV9; CDR3 DNA: TGTGCCAGCAGCGTAGATCTGGCAGCTAGCGAGCAGTACTTC; CDR3 protein: CASSVDLAASEQYF
D gene: -; J gene: TRBJ1-2; clone size: -; V gene: TRBV7-8; CDR3 DNA: TGTGCCAGCAGCTCGACAGGACTTCAGGGGGGCTACACCTTC; CDR3 protein: CASSSTGLQGGYTF
D gene: -; J gene: TRBJ1-1; clone size: -; V gene: TRBV9; CDR3 DNA: TGTGCCAGCAGCGTCCACGCGGAGAACACTGAAGCTTTCTTT; CDR3 protein: CASSVHAENTEAFF
D gene: -; J gene: TRBJ1-1; clone size: -; V gene: TRBV19; CDR3 DNA: TGTGCCAGTAGTAGATTCGTAGAGGGCACTGAAGCTTTCTTT; CDR3 protein: CASSRFVEGTEAFF
D gene: -; J gene: TRBJ2-5; clone size: -; V gene: TRBV5-1; CDR3 DNA: TGCGCCAGCAGCTTACAAGAGACCCAGTACTTC; CDR3 protein: CASSLQETQYF
D gene: -; J gene: TRBJ2-7; clone size: once; V gene: TRBV5-4; CDR3 DNA: TGTGCCAGCAGTCCCGTTTTTGGGACCGTGGGAACCGAGCAGTACTTC; CDR3 protein: CASSPVFGTVGTEQYF
D gene: -; J gene: TRBJ1-1; clone size: -; V gene: TRBV2; CDR3 DNA: TGTGCCAGCAGTGAAGCAGGATTCCGGTCAGGGAACACTGAAGCTTTCTTT; CDR3 protein: CASSEAGFRSGNTEAFF
D gene: TRBD2; J gene: TRBJ2-1; clone size: -; V gene: TRBV7-8; CDR3 DNA: TGTGCCAGCAGCCCACCCCTCCGGGACTACCGATACAATGAGCAGTTCTTC; CDR3 protein: CASSPPLRDYRYNEQFF
D gene: -; J gene: TRBJ2-7; clone size: once; V gene: TRBV4-3; CDR3 DNA: TGCGCCAGCAGCCAAGTAGCGCTCTCAGGAGGGGGGGCGGGCGAGCAGTACTTC; CDR3 protein: CASSQVALSGGGAGEQYF
D gene: -; J gene: TRBJ1-1; clone size: few; V gene: TRBV27; CDR3 DNA: TGTGCCACCTCAAAGCCGGGGAGGAACACTGAAGCTTTCTTT; CDR3 protein: CATSKPGRNTEAFF
D gene: -; J gene: TRBJ2-3; clone size: -; V gene: TRBV6-5; CDR3 DNA: TGTGCCAGCACCCTTTCCCGGGACACAGATACGCAGTATTTT; CDR3 protein: CASTLSRDTDTQYF
D gene: -; J gene: TRBJ1-1; clone size: few; V gene: TRBV4-2; CDR3 DNA: TGTGCCAGCAGCCAAGAAAGGGGCACTGAAGCTTTCTTT; CDR3 protein: CASSQERGTEAFF
D gene: -; J gene: TRBJ2-7; clone size: -; V gene: TRBV5-5; CDR3 DNA: TGTGCCAGCAGCTTGTTGGCCGAGCAGTACTTC; CDR3 protein: CASSLLAEQYF
D gene: -; J gene: TRBJ2-7; clone size: few; V gene: TRBV11-2; CDR3 DNA: TGTGCCAGCAGCTTAGTCGTCTACTCAAGCTCCTACGAGCAGTACTTC; CDR3 protein: CASSLVVYSSSYEQYF
D gene: -; J gene: TRBJ1-3; clone size: -; V gene: TRBV6-5; CDR3 DNA: TGTGCCAGCAGTTACTCGATTGGAAACACCATATATTTT; CDR3 protein: CASSYSIGNTIYF
D gene: TRBD2; J gene: TRBJ2-7; clone size: -; V gene: TRBV4-2; CDR3 DNA: TGTGCCAGCAGCCAAGGGCTCGGCGGGGGGGTCTACGAGCAGTACTTC; CDR3 protein: CASSQGLGGGVYEQYF
D gene: -; J gene: TRBJ1-2; clone size: few; V gene: TRBV11-2; CDR3 DNA: TGTGCCAGCAGCTTAGAACCCGCTACGTATAGCTACACCTTC; CDR3 protein: CASSLEPATYSYTF